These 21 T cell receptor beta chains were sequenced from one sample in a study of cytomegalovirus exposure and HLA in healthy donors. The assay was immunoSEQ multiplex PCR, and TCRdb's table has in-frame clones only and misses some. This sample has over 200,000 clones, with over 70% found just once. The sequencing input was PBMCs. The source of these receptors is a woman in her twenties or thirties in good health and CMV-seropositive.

This CDR3 is CASRTDPDTEAFF. CDR3 nucleotide sequence: TGTGCCAGCAGGACAGATCCGGACACTGAAGCTTTCTTT. This sequence joins TRBV6-5 and TRBJ1-1, with D possibly TRBD1 on 5 matching bases. This CDR3 spans 13 amino acids. The ends were cut back, 6 bases at V and 3 bases at J, with 11 bases in the middle. Germline CDR1 and CDR2: MNHEY and SVGAGI.

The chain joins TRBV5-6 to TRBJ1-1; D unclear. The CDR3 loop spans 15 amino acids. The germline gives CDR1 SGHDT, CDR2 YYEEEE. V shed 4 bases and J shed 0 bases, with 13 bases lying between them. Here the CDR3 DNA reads TGTGCCAGCAGCCGCCTGTCACGCATGAACACTGAAGCTTTCTTT. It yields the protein CASSRLSRMNTEAFF.

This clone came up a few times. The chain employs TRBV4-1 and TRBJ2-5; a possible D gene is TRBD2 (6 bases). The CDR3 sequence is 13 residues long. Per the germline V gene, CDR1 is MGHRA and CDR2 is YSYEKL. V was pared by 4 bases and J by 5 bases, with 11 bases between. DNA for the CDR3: TGCGCCAGCAGCCCACGACGGGAGGAGACCCAGTACTTC. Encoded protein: CASSPRREETQYF.

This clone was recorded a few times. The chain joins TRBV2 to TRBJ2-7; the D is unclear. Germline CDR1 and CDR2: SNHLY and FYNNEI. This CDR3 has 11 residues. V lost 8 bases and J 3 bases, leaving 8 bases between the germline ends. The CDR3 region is CASAQNYEQYF. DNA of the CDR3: TGTGCCAGCGCCCAGAACTACGAGCAGTACTTC.

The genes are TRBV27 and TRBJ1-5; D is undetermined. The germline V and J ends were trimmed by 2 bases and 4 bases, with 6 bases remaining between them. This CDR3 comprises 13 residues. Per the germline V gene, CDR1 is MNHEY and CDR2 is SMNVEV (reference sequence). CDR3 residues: CASSLVRNQPQHF. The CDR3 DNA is TGTGCCAGCAGTTTAGTCCGGAATCAGCCCCAGCATTTT.

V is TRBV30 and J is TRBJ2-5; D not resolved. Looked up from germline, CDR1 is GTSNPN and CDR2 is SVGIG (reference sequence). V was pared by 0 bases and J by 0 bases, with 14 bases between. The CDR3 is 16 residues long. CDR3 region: CAWSVPFGLDQETQYF. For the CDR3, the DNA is TGTGCCTGGAGTGTTCCTTTCGGTCTGGACCAAGAGACCCAGTACTTC. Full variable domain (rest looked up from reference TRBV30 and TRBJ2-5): SQTIHQWPATLVQPVGSPLSLECTVEGTSNPNLYWYRQAAGRGLQLLFYSVGIGQISSEVPQNLSASRPQDRQFILSSKKLLLSDSGFYLCAWSVPFGLDQETQYFGPGTRLLVL.

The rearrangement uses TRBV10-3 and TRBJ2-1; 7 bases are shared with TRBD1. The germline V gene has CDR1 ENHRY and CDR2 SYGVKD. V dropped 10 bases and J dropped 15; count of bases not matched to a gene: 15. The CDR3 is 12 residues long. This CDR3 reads CATHRDSGSPFF. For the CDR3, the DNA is TGTGCCACCCACCGGGACAGTGGTTCTCCGTTCTTC.

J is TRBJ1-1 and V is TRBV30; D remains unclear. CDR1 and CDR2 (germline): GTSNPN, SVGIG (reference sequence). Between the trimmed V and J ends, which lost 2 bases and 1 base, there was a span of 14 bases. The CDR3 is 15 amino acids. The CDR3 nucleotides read TGTGCCTGGAGTAACCCCGTAGGGCCGAACACTGAAGCTTTCTTT. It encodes CAWSNPVGPNTEAFF. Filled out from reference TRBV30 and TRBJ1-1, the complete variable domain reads SQTIHQWPATLVQPVGSPLSLECTVEGTSNPNLYWYRQAAGRGLQLLFYSVGIGQISSEVPQNLSASRPQDRQFILSSKKLLLSDSGFYLCAWSNPVGPNTEAFFGQGTRLTVV.

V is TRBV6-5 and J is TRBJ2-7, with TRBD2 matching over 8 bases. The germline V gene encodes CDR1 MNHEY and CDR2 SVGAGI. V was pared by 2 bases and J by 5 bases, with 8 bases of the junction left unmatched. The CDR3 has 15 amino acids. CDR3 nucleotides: TGTGCCAGCAGTTACGCTGCGGGGGGCTTCCACGAGCAGTACTTC. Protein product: CASSYAAGGFHEQYF.

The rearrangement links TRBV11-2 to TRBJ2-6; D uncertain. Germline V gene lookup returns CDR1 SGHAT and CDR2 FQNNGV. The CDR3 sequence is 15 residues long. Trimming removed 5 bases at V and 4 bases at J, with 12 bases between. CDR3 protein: CASSQIGYGANVLTF. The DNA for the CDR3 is TGTGCCAGCAGCCAAATAGGGTACGGGGCCAACGTCCTGACTTTC. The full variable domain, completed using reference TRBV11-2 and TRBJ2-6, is EAGVAQSPRYKIIEKRQSVAFWCNPISGHATLYWYQQILGQGPKLLIQFQNNGVVDDSQLPKDRFSAERLKGVDSTLKIQPAKLEDSAVYLCASSQIGYGANVLTFGAGSRLTVL.

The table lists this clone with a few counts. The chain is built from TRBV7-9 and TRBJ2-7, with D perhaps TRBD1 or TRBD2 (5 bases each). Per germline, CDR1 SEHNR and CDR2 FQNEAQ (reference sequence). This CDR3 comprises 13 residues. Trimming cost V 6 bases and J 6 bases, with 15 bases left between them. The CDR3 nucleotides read TGTGCCAGCAGGAGGGGTGGAGAGGGCGAGCAGTACTTC. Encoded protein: CASRRGGEGEQYF.

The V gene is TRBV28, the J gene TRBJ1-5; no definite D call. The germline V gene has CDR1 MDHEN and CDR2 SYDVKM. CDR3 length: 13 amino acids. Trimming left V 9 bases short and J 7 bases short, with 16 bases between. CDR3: CASRPQEGQPQHF. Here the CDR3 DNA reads TGTGCCAGTCGTCCCCAGGAAGGGCAGCCCCAGCATTTT.

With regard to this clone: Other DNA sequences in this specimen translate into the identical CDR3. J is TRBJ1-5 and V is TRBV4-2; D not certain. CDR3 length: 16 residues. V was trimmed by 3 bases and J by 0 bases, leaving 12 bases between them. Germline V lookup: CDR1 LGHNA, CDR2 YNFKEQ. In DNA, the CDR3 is TGTGCCAGCAGCCAGGAGGAGGGATATAGCAATCAGCCCCAGCATTTT. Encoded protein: CASSQEEGYSNQPQHF.

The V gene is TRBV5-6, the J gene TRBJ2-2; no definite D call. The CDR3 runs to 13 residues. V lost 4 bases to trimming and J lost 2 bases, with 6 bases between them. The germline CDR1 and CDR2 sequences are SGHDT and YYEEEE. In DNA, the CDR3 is TGTGCCAGCAGCCAGACCAACACCGGGGAGCTGTTTTTT. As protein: CASSQTNTGELFF.

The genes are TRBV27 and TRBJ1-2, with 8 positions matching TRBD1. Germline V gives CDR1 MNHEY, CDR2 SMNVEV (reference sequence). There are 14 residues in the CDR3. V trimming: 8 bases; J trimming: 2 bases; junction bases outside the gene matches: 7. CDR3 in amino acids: CASARGLGNYGYTF. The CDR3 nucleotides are TGTGCCAGCGCCAGGGGGCTGGGAAACTATGGCTACACCTTC.

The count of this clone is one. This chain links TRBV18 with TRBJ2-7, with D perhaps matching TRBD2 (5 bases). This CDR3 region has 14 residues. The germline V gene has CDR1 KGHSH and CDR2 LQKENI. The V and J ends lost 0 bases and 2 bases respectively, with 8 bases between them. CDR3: CASSPPGSPYEQYF. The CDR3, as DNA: TGTGCCAGCTCACCACCGGGGAGTCCCTACGAGCAGTACTTC.

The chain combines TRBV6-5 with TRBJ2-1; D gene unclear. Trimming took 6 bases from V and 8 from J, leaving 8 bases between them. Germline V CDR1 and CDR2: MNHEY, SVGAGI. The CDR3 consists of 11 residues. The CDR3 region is CASRRSDEQFF. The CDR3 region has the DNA TGTGCCAGCAGGAGGTCGGATGAGCAGTTCTTC.

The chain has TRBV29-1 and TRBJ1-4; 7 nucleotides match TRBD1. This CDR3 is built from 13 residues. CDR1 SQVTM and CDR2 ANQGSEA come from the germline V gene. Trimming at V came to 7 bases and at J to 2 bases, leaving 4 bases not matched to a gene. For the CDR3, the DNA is TGCAGCGCCAGGGACAGCACTAATGAAAAACTGTTTTTT. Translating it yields CSARDSTNEKLFF.

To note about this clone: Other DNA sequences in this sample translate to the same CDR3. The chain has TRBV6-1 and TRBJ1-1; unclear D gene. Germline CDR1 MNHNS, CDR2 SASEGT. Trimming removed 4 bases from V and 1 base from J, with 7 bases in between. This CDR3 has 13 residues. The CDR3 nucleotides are TGTGCCAGCAGTGTCACACGGAACACTGAAGCTTTCTTT. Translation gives CASSVTRNTEAFF.

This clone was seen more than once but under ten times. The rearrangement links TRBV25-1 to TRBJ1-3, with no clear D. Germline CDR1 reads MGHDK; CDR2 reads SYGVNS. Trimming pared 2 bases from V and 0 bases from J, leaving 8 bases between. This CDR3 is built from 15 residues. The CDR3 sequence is CASSEEPLSGNTIYF. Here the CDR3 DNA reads TGTGCCAGCAGTGAAGAGCCCCTCTCTGGAAACACCATATATTTT.

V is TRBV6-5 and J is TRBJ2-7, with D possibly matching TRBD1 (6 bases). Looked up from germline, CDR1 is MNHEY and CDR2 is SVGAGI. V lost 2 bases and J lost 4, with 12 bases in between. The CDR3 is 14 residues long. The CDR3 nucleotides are TGTGCCAGCAGTTACGAGCAGGGGACGTACGAGCAGTACTTC. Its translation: CASSYEQGTYEQYF.